This is a list of T cell receptor beta chains from one sample in a study of human T cells and chemical hapten exposure. MiXCR, applied by TCRdb to the RACE reads, yields one record per CDR3 protein. The data show tens of thousands of distinct CDR3 sequences, with 8% to 10% seen just once and less than 4.5% held by the top ten. Here the sequenced sample was whole blood, taken in connection with sensitization to the hapten diphenylcyclopropenone (DPC). Source of these receptors: a woman aged 40 to 55 with alopecia areata. Some clones in this sample may be carry-over from other donors' samples. The CDR3 runs from the conserved cysteine through the conserved F or W. Rows give clone size only sometimes, using once, few, many, or a class for an expanded clone.

j_call: TRBJ2-4; clone_size: few; v_call: TRBV7-3; cdr3_aa: CASSLTRADLAKNIQYF
j_call: TRBJ1-1; clone_size: NA; v_call: TRBV7-2; cdr3_aa: CASSSRQGGTEAFF
j_call: TRBJ2-7; clone_size: few; v_call: TRBV6-6; cdr3_aa: CASTQDTSYEQYF
j_call: TRBJ1-6; clone_size: many; v_call: TRBV11-2; cdr3_aa: CASSTQTGVGNSPLHF
j_call: TRBJ2-3; clone_size: few; v_call: TRBV27; cdr3_aa: CASSSRDRATDTQYF
j_call: TRBJ2-6; clone_size: many; v_call: TRBV11-2; cdr3_aa: CASSFWGTGANVLTF
j_call: TRBJ1-2; clone_size: many; v_call: TRBV4-1; cdr3_aa: CASSYHPGTGLNYGYTF
j_call: TRBJ1-1; clone_size: few; v_call: TRBV6-8; cdr3_aa: CASSYREQGATEAFF
j_call: TRBJ2-7; clone_size: many; v_call: TRBV11-2; cdr3_aa: CASSLSSDYEQYF
j_call: TRBJ1-2; clone_size: many; v_call: TRBV19; cdr3_aa: CASRPGTGGWYGYTF
j_call: TRBJ2-7; clone_size: NA; v_call: TRBV7-2; cdr3_aa: CASSLDGTVSSYEQYF
j_call: TRBJ2-7; clone_size: many; v_call: TRBV19; cdr3_aa: CATQGSYEQYF
j_call: TRBJ1-5; clone_size: NA; v_call: TRBV30; cdr3_aa: CAWGGRGNQPQHF
j_call: TRBJ2-7; clone_size: many; v_call: TRBV2; cdr3_aa: CASSAQGVTYEQYF
j_call: TRBJ2-3; clone_size: many; v_call: TRBV10-1; cdr3_aa: CASSESAGNTDTQYF
j_call: TRBJ1-6; clone_size: many; v_call: TRBV12-3/TRBV12-4; cdr3_aa: CASSLVRVNSPLHF
j_call: TRBJ1-5; clone_size: NA; v_call: TRBV4-3; cdr3_aa: CASSQNSNQPQHF
j_call: TRBJ2-7; clone_size: many; v_call: TRBV3-1; cdr3_aa: CASSQDGLSYEQYF